The 20 T cell receptor beta chains reported below all come from one sample, sequenced in a study of molecular identifiers for immune sequencing clone quantification. Using its own MiXCR run on the PCR reads, TCRdb lists one record per CDR3 protein. The table lists about 97,000 distinct CDR3 sequences, around 24% of them singletons. The sequenced material came from naive CD8+ T cells from blood, with Jurkat cell RNA spiked in. Subset in this sample: FACS-sorted CD8+CD4-CCR7+CD45RA+ naive T cells. Receptors originate from a human donor in good health. Some libraries in this study had Jurkat cell RNA spiked in.

Many counts were recorded for this clonotype. This chain joins TRBV30 and TRBJ1-1; 9 bases are a match to TRBD1. CDR3 size: 14 residues. Trimming took 3 bases from V and 7 from J; bases not matched to a gene: 9. Germline CDR1 and CDR2: GTSNPN and SVGIG (reference sequence). The CDR3 DNA reads TGTGCCTGGAGGATTCTCGACAGGGGGGATGAAGCTTTCTTT. Protein sequence: CAWRILDRGDEAFF.

On this clonotype: At one of its ends the junction is not consistent with the germline gene, which may arise from a read error. V usage is TRBV7-9 and J usage is TRBJ2-5; D gene unclear. The V gene's germline CDR1 is SEHNR and CDR2 FQNEAQ (reference sequence). The length of the CDR3 is 16 residues. The CDR3 coding sequence is TGTGCCAGCAGCACATCCTCTCCGGCCCTCCAAGAGCCCCAGTACTTC. This sequence encodes CASSTSSPALQEPQYF.

At least ten counts were recorded for this clonotype. The rearrangement uses TRBV7-9 and TRBJ1-1, with D perhaps matching TRBD1 (5 bases). The V gene's germline CDR1 is SEHNR and CDR2 FQNEAQ (reference sequence). Deletions cut 5 bases from V and 7 bases from J, with 11 bases between. CDR3 length equals 12 residues. The CDR3 loop reads CASSMGGYEAFF. The DNA for the CDR3 is TGTGCCAGCAGCATGGGGGGGTATGAAGCTTTCTTT.

V is TRBV27 and J is TRBJ2-3, with 11 bases lining up with TRBD2. V lost 6 bases and J lost 0; bases outside the gene matches: 11. The CDR3 has 18 amino acids. Germline V gives CDR1 MNHEY, CDR2 SMNVEV (reference sequence). The CDR3 loop reads CASSLALGLAASTDTQYF. The DNA for the CDR3 is TGTGCCAGCAGCCTCGCCCTGGGACTAGCGGCCAGCACAGATACGCAGTATTTT.

This clonotype has a count of ten or more. The V call is TRBV4-1, the J call TRBJ2-6; a weak D match, TRBD2 (5 bases). V was shortened by 8 bases and J by 4 bases, with 9 bases between the two germline ends. CDR1 is MGHRA, CDR2 YSYEKL, per germline. The CDR3 length is 13 residues. In nucleotides, the CDR3 is TGCGCCAGCGGACTGGAGGGGGCCAACGTCCTGACTTTC. This codes for CASGLEGANVLTF.

This clonotype was recorded many times. The rearrangement links TRBV19 to TRBJ1-4; the D is unclear. This CDR3 has 14 residues. The V end was cut by 3 bases, the J end by 0 bases, with 5 bases between. Germline values: CDR1 LNHDA, CDR2 SQIVND (reference sequence). The CDR3, as DNA: TGTGCCAGTAGTATCAGCCCAACTAATGAAAAACTGTTTTTT. Encoded protein: CASSISPTNEKLFF.

The V and J genes are TRBV12-3 or TRBV12-4 and TRBJ2-5, with 9 positions matching TRBD2. CDR3 length: 14 amino acids. The trim removed 6 bases at V and 1 base at J, leaving 3 bases unmatched. The CDR3 reads CASRKGLAQETQYF. In DNA form, the CDR3 reads TGTGCCAGCAGGAAGGGACTAGCCCAAGAGACCCAGTACTTC.

For this clonotype: A much bigger clone sits one base away, suggesting this may be a read error. V and J are TRBV24-1 and TRBJ2-5; no reliable D call. There are 14 residues in the CDR3. The germline CDR1 and CDR2 sequences are KGHDR and SFDVKD. V was clipped by 3 bases and J by 7 bases, with 14 bases between them. The CDR3: CATSDHGLPVTQYF. The CDR3, as DNA: TGTGCCACCAGTGATCACGGCCTTCCGGTGACCCAGTACTTC.

This clonotype occurred many times. This chain uses TRBV5-1 with TRBJ1-1; 7 nucleotides line up with TRBD1. Germline assignment: CDR1 SGHRS and CDR2 YFSETQ. The CDR3 is 13 residues long. V shed 9 bases, J shed 2 bases, and the junction held 7 bases outside the gene matches. CDR3 bases: TGCGCCACCAAGGACAGGCTTAACACTGAAGCTTTCTTT. Its protein is CATKDRLNTEAFF.

As concerns this clonotype: Given a much more abundant clone one base away, this may be a read error. This chain connects TRBV20-1 to TRBJ1-1, with D tentatively TRBD1 (6 bases). Germline V gives CDR1 DFQATT, CDR2 SNEGSKA (reference sequence). This CDR3 has 13 residues. The CDR3 DNA reads as TGCAGAGCTAGAGCCCGGACAGTGAATGAAGCTTTCTTT. It specifies CRARARTVNEAFF.

This clonotype was recorded at least ten times. CDR3 region: CSVDIEGAETQYF. CDR3 DNA sequence: TGCAGCGTTGATATAGAAGGGGCCGAGACCCAGTACTTC. V usage is TRBV29-1 and J usage is TRBJ2-5; a weak D match, TRBD1 (5 bases). There are 13 residues in the CDR3. Trimming took 3 bases from V and 5 from J, leaving 13 bases between them. CDR1 is SQVTM, CDR2 ANQGSEA, per germline.

In this sample, this clonotype turned up many times. The chain is built from TRBV5-6 and TRBJ2-4; 7 nucleotides align to TRBD1. This CDR3 has 15 amino acids. From germline, CDR1 is SGHDT and CDR2 YYEEEE. V shed 2 bases, J shed 5 bases, and the junction held 7 bases outside the gene matches. CDR3 protein: CASSLWQGVENIQYF. The CDR3 DNA is TGTGCCAGCAGCTTATGGCAGGGGGTCGAAAACATTCAGTACTTC.

This clonotype was detected only a few times. This rearrangement joins TRBV4-3 to TRBJ1-1, with no clear D. Germline lookup yields CDR1 LGHNA and CDR2 YSLEER. Trimming pared 0 bases from V and 0 bases from J, leaving 8 bases between. The CDR3 runs to 15 residues. The CDR3 reads CASSQDRQLNTEAFF. The DNA for the CDR3 is TGCGCCAGCAGCCAAGATCGTCAGTTGAACACTGAAGCTTTCTTT.

The table lists this clonotype with many counts. The CDR3, as DNA: TGTGCCAGCAGTTTCCAGGGGACAGGGGGCCTAGAGACCCAGTACTTC. It translates to CASSFQGTGGLETQYF. V gene TRBV28 combines with J gene TRBJ2-5, with TRBD1 matching 12 bases. The CDR3 sequence is 16 residues long. The J segment lost 4 bases and the V segment lost 3 bases, leaving 6 bases of the junction unmatched. Germline V gives CDR1 MDHEN, CDR2 SYDVKM.

A few counts support this clonotype. The chain joins TRBV7-9 to TRBJ1-1; 7 bases are shared with TRBD1. The CDR3 has 15 amino acids. Germline trimming cut 3 bases from V and 3 bases from J; bases unmatched to any gene: 7. Germline CDR1 and CDR2: SEHNR and FQNEAQ (reference sequence). The CDR3 DNA is TGTGCCAGCAGCTTTCGACAGGGAGTTGACACTGAAGCTTTCTTT. Translation gives CASSFRQGVDTEAFF.

Concerning this clonotype itself: Compared with germline, one end of the junction differs, possibly owing to a read error. This chain uses TRBV6-5 with TRBJ1-1; perhaps TRBD1 as D (5 bases). This CDR3 has 15 residues. From germline, CDR1 is MNHEY and CDR2 SVGAGI. DNA for the CDR3: TGTGCCGGCAGTTACTTTCTGGGGACTAACACTGAAGCTTTCTTT. Its translation is CAGSYFLGTNTEAFF.

The rearrangement uses TRBV12-3 or TRBV12-4 and TRBJ1-1; D unresolved. The germline V and J ends were trimmed by 6 bases and 1 base, with 12 bases remaining between them. The CDR3 has 14 amino acids. The chain's CDR3 is CASRDPLWNTEAFF. CDR3 nucleotide sequence: TGTGCCAGCAGGGACCCCCTTTGGAACACTGAAGCTTTCTTT.

This clonotype was seen many times. This rearrangement joins TRBV6-5 to TRBJ2-3; D could derive from TRBD1 or TRBD2 (5 bases each). CDR1 and CDR2 from the germline V gene are MNHEY and SVGAGI. The CDR3 is 15 residues long. V was trimmed by 2 bases and J by 3 bases, leaving 12 bases between them. CDR3 in amino acids: CASSYEGPRTDTQYF. CDR3 nucleotide sequence: TGTGCCAGCAGTTACGAGGGGCCCCGAACAGATACGCAGTATTTT.

This clonotype was seen more than once but under ten times. This may be a read error: a much more frequent sequence differs by one nucleotide. This sequence joins TRBV12-3 or TRBV12-4 and TRBJ1-1; D might be TRBD1 (5 bases). The CDR3 contains 13 residues. CDR3 DNA: TGTGCCAGCAGTTTTAGAACAGGATCTGAAACTTTCTTT. Amino acids: CASSFRTGSETFF.

There are many counts of this clonotype. The rearrangement uses TRBV2 and TRBJ2-1; weak D call: TRBD2 (6 bases). The germline CDR1 and CDR2 sequences are SNHLY and FYNNEI. V dropped 3 bases and J dropped 3 bases, with 9 bases sitting between them. This CDR3 is built from 14 residues. CDR3 nucleotide sequence: TGTGCCAGCAGTGACTGGGGACTCTACAATGAGCAGTTCTTC. This gives the protein CASSDWGLYNEQFF.